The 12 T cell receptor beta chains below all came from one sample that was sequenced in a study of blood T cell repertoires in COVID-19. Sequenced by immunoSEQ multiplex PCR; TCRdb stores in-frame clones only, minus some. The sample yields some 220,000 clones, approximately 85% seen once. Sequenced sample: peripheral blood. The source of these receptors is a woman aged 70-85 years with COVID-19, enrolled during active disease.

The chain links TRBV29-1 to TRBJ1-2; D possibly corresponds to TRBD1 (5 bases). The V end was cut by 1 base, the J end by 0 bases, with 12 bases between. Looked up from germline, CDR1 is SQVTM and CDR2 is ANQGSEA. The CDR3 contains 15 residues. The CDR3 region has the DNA TGCAGCGTTGAAGGAGGACCGACAGCTAACTATGGCTACACCTTC. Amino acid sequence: CSVEGGPTANYGYTF.

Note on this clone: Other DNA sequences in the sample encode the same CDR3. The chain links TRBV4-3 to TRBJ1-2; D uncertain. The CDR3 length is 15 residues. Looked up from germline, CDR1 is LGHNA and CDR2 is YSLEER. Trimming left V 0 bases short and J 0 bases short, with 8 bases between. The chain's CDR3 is CASSQEPGANYGYTF. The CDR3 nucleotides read TGCGCCAGCAGCCAAGAACCCGGGGCTAACTATGGCTACACCTTC.

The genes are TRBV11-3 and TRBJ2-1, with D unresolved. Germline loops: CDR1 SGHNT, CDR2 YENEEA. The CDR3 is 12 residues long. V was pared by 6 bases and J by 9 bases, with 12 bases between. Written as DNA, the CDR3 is TGTGCCAGCAGGCGACGGAGTTCTGAGCAGTTCTTC. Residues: CASRRRSSEQFF.

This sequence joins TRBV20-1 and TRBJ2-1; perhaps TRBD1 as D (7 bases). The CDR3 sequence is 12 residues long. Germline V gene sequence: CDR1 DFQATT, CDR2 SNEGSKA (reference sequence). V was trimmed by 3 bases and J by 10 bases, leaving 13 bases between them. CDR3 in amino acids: CSASMTGREQFF. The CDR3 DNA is TGCAGTGCTAGTATGACAGGGAGGGAGCAGTTCTTC.

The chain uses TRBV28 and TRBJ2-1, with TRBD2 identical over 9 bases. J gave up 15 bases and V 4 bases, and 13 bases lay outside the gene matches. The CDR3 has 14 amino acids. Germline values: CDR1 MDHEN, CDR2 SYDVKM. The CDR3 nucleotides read TGTGCCAGCAGTTCAGCGGGAGGCCCCATATCGACGTTCTTC. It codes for CASSSAGGPISTFF.

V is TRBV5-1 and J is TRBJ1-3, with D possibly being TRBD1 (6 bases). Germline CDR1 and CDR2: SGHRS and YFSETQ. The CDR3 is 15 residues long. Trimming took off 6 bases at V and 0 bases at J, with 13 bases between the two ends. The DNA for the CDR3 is TGCGCCAGCACAACTGACAGGCCCTCTGGAAACACCATATATTTT. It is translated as CASTTDRPSGNTIYF.

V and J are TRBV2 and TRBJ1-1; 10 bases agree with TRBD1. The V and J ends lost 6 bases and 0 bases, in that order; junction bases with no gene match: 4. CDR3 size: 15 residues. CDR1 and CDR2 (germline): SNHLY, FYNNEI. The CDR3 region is CASRGQGQVNTEAFF. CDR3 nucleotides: TGTGCCAGCAGGGGACAGGGGCAGGTGAACACTGAAGCTTTCTTT.

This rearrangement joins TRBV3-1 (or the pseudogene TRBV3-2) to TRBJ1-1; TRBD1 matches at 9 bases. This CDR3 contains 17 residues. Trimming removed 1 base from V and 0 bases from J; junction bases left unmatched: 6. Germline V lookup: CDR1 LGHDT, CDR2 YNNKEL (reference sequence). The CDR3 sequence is CASSQAYRGPLNTEAFF. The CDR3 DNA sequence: TGTGCCAGCAGCCAAGCATACAGGGGGCCCCTGAACACTGAAGCTTTCTTT.

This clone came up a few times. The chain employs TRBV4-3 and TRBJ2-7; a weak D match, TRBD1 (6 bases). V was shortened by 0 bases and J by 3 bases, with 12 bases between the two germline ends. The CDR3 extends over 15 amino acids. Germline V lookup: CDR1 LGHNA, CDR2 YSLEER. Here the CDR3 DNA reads TGCGCCAGCAGCCAAGAGTGGACAGTTAACTACGAGCAGTACTTC. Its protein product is CASSQEWTVNYEQYF.

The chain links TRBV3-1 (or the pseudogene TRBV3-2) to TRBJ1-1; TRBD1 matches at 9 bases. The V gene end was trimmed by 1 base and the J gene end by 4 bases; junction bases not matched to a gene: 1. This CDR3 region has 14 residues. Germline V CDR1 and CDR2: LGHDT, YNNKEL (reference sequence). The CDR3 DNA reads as TGTGCCAGCAGCCAAGGGGGACAGGGCACTGAAGCTTTCTTT. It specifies CASSQGGQGTEAFF.

The CDR3 here is CASSLYQGATNEKLFF. The CDR3 nucleotides are TGTGCCAGCAGCTTATATCAGGGGGCAACTAATGAAAAACTGTTTTTT. The V and J genes are TRBV7-9 and TRBJ1-4, with TRBD1 matching over 7 bases. The junction had 3 bases not matched to a gene; V was cut back by 2 bases and J by 0 bases. CDR1 and CDR2 from the germline V gene are SEHNR and FQNEAQ (reference sequence). The CDR3 contains 16 residues.

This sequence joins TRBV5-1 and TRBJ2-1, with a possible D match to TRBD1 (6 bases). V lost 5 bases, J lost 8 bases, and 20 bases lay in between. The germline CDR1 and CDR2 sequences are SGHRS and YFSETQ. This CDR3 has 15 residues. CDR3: CASREQGVKGDEQFF. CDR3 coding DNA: TGCGCCAGCAGGGAACAGGGAGTTAAAGGGGATGAGCAGTTCTTC.